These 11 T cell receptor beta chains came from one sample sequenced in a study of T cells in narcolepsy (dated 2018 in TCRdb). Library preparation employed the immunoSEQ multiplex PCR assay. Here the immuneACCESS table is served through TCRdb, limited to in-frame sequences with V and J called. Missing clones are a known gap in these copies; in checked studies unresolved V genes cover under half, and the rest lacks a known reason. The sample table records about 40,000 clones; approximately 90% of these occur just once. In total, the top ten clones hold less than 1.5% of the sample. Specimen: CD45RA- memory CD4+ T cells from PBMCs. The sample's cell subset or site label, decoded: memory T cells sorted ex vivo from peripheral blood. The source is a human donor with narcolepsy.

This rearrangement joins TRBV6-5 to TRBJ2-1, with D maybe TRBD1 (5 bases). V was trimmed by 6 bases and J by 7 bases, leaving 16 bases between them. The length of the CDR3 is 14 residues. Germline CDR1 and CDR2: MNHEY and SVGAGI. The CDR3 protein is CASSASSRGNEQFF. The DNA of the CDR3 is TGTGCCAGCAGCGCCTCGTCAAGGGGAAATGAGCAGTTCTTC.

The CDR3 sequence is CASSERGGAQAFF. The CDR3 DNA follows: TGTGCCAGCAGTGAACGAGGAGGGGCGCAAGCTTTCTTT. The V and J genes are TRBV6-1 and TRBJ1-1; a weak D match, TRBD1 (5 bases). V lost 2 bases and J lost 9, with 13 bases in between. This CDR3 has 13 amino acids. Germline V CDR1 and CDR2: MNHNS, SASEGT.

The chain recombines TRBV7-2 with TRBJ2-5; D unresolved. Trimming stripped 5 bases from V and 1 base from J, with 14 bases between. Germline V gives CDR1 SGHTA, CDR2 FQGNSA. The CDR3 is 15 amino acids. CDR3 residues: CASSPAYRVQETQYF. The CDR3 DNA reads TGTGCCAGCAGCCCCGCTTACAGAGTCCAAGAGACCCAGTACTTC.

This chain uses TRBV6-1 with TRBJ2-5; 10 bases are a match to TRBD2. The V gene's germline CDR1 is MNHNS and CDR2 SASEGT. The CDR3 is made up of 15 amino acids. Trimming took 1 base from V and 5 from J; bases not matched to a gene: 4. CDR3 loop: CASSEGVSGRETQYF. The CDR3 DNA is TGTGCCAGCAGTGAAGGGGTTAGCGGGAGGGAGACCCAGTACTTC.

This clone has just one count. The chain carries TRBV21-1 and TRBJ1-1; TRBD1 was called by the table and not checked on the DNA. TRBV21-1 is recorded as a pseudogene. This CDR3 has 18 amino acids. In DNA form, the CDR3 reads TGTGCCACCGAGGGCCGGGAAAAATTACAGGGAAAGAACACTGAAGCTTTCTTT. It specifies CATEGREKLQGKNTEAFF.

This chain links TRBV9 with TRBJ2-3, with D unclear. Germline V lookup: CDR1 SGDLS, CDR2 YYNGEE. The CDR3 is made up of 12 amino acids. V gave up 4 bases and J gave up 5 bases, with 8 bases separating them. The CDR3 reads CASSSTGDTQYF. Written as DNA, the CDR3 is TGTGCCAGCAGCTCGACGGGAGATACGCAGTATTTT.

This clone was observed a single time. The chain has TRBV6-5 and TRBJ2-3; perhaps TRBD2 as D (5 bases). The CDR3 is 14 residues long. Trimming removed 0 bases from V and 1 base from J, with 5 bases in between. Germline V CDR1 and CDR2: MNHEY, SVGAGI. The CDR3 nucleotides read TGTGCCAGCAGTTACTCGAGGGGCACAGATACGCAGTATTTT. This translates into CASSYSRGTDTQYF.

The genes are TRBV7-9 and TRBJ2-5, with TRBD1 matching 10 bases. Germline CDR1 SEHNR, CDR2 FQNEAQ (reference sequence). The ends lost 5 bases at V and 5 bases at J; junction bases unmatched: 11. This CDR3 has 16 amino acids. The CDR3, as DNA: TGTGCCAGCAGCACAGCAAGGGACAGGGGAGTGGAGACCCAGTACTTC. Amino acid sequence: CASSTARDRGVETQYF.

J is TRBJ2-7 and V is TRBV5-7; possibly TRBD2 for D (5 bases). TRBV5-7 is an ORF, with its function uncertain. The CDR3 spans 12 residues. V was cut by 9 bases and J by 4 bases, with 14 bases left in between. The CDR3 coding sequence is TGTGCCACCGAAGGACGGGGTTACGAGCAGTACTTC. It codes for CATEGRGYEQYF.

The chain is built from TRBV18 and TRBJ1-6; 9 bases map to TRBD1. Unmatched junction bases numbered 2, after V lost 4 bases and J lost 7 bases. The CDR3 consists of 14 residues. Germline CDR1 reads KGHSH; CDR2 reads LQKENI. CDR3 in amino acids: CASSLGTGNSPLHF. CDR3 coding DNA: TGTGCCAGCTCACTCGGGACAGGGAATTCACCCCTCCACTTT.

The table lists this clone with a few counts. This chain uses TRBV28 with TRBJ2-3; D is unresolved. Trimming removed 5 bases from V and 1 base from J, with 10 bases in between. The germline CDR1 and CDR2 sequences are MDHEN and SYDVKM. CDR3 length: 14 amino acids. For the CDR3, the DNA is TGTGCCAGCAGTCTACTGACTGGCACAGATACGCAGTATTTT. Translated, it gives CASSLLTGTDTQYF.